This T cell receptor (beta chain) was found in a study of shared clonotypes between healthy human individuals. Overall study: Each donor's CD4 naive and CD4 memory cells filled three plates apiece, CD8 naive two, and CD8 memory one. General study points: Non-shared clonotypes had lower generation probabilities than clonotypes shared by all four sorted-subset donors. Larger richness was generally estimated for naive than memory subsets.

This CDR3 contains 16 residues. Germline-derived CDR1 and CDR2 are MDHEN and SYDVKM. The V and J ends lost 7 bases and 0 bases, in that order; junction bases with no gene match: 12. Every immunoSEQ plate was one replicate of a subset's evenly spread DNA. Clones were read by immunoSEQ multiplex PCR, and TCRdb kept only the in-frame ones, dropping some. The sample holds around 510,000 clones, 90% to 97% seen once. For this clone: Its antigen is not known.

This chain links TRBV28 with TRBJ2-7; TRBD2 matches at 7 bases. The sample taken for sequencing was naive CD4+ T cells sorted from blood. The subset denotes: CD45RA+ positively selected. This sequence originates from a woman in her twenties or thirties in good health. Here the CDR3 reads CASIPQGSGSSYEQYF. The CDR3 DNA sequence: TGTGCCAGCATCCCGCAGGGTAGCGGGTCCTCCTACGAGCAGTACTTC.